What follows are 19 T cell receptor beta chains derived from one specimen sequenced in a study of cytomegalovirus exposure and HLA in healthy donors. Clones were sequenced by immunoSEQ multiplex PCR, and TCRdb holds only the in-frame ones, with some missing. The sample lists some 120,000 clones; about 96% were seen once. The sequencing sample was made of PBMCs. The receptors here all came from a man aged 18 to 29 in good health and CMV-seronegative.

This clone was detected only once. V usage is TRBV6-1 and J usage is TRBJ2-1, with TRBD2 matching over 7 bases. The CDR3 spans 14 residues. The ends lost 1 base at V and 4 bases at J; junction bases unmatched: 1. Germline V CDR1 and CDR2: MNHNS, SASEGT. The CDR3 here is CASSEVSGYNEQFF. For the CDR3, the DNA is TGTGCCAGCAGTGAAGTTAGCGGGTACAATGAGCAGTTCTTC.

The chain uses TRBV6-1 and TRBJ2-5; 8 bases agree with TRBD2. The better agreement between TRBJ2-7 and the DNA end casts doubt on the J call. The CDR3 sequence is 14 residues long. Germline CDR1 and CDR2: MNHNS and SASEGT. The CDR3 DNA reads TGTGCCAGCAGCGGTGGCGGGAGGACGGGCGAGCAGTACTTC. Translating it yields CASSGGGRTGEQYF.

Turning to this clone: The same CDR3 arises from other DNA sequences in this sample as well. The V and J genes are TRBV27 and TRBJ1-5; 9 bases map to TRBD1. With V trimmed by 3 bases and J by 6 bases, 6 bases remained unmatched. Germline CDR1 and CDR2: MNHEY and SMNVEV (reference sequence). The CDR3 extends over 15 amino acids. CDR3 protein: CASSLGQGGGQPQHF. The CDR3 nucleotides are TGTGCCAGCAGTTTGGGACAGGGAGGAGGTCAGCCCCAGCATTTT.

The gene calls are TRBV6-5 and TRBJ1-2; TRBD1 is a possible D gene (5 bases). Germline lookup yields CDR1 MNHEY and CDR2 SVGAGI. Trimming took 0 bases from V and 6 from J, leaving 8 bases between them. This CDR3 is built from 13 residues. The CDR3 loop is CASSYSSGNGYTF. The CDR3 region has the DNA TGTGCCAGCAGTTACTCTTCAGGGAATGGCTACACCTTC.

The rearrangement uses TRBV27 and TRBJ2-1; D may be TRBD2 (6 bases). Trimming left V 7 bases short and J 10 bases short, with 20 bases between. Germline CDR1 is MNHEY and CDR2 is SMNVEV (reference sequence). The CDR3 has 14 residues. CDR3 coding DNA: TGTGCCAGCACCCGGCTGAGCTTGGGGAGGGAGCAGTTCTTC. Its protein is CASTRLSLGREQFF.

The chain couples TRBV5-5 to TRBJ2-3, with TRBD1 matching 10 bases. This CDR3 comprises 15 residues. The V segment lost 4 bases and the J segment 4 bases; nucleotides outside the gene matches: 6. Germline lookup yields CDR1 SGHKS and CDR2 YYEKEE (reference sequence). CDR3 nucleotide sequence: TGTGCCAGCAGCCCATCCGGGACAGGGGCAGATACGCAGTATTTT. It codes for CASSPSGTGADTQYF.

The rearrangement links TRBV9 to TRBJ1-1; no definite D call. Germline V gene lookup returns CDR1 SGDLS and CDR2 YYNGEE. V lost 5 bases and J lost 4, with 15 bases in between. The CDR3 loop spans 14 amino acids. The DNA for the CDR3 is TGTGCCAGCAGAGATGGACCAGAGGGCACTGAAGCTTTCTTT. Its protein is CASRDGPEGTEAFF.

This chain links TRBV28 with TRBJ2-7, with D maybe TRBD2 (5 bases). This CDR3 region has 13 residues. V lost 1 base and J lost 7, with 11 bases in between. The germline gives CDR1 MDHEN, CDR2 SYDVKM. The CDR3 bases are TGTGCCAGCAGTTTATCCCGGGGAGAGGAGCAGTACTTC. Protein: CASSLSRGEEQYF.

This chain joins TRBV18 and TRBJ1-2; 9 positions match TRBD1. This CDR3 comprises 15 residues. Trimming removed 3 bases from V and 8 bases from J; junction bases left unmatched: 10. The germline CDR1 and CDR2 sequences are KGHSH and LQKENI. CDR3 loop: CASSPGTGPFDGYTF. CDR3 coding DNA: TGTGCCAGCTCACCCGGGACAGGGCCTTTCGACGGCTACACCTTC. Using reference TRBV18 and TRBJ1-2 for the parts outside the CDR3, the full variable domain is NAGVMQNPRHLVRRRGQEARLRCSPMKGHSHVYWYRQLPEEGLKFMVYLQKENIIDESGMPKERFSAEFPKEGPSILRIQQVVRGDSAAYFCASSPGTGPFDGYTFGSGTRLTVV.

The V call is TRBV27, the J call TRBJ2-3; D may be TRBD2 (6 bases). This CDR3 is built from 12 residues. The V and J ends lost 7 bases and 6 bases respectively, with 11 bases between them. Per the germline V gene, CDR1 is MNHEY and CDR2 is SMNVEV (reference sequence). The DNA for the CDR3 is TGTGCCAGCAATCACCGGGGGGATACGCAGTATTTT. It is translated as CASNHRGDTQYF.

The sample holds one count of this clone. V is TRBV6-1 and J is TRBJ1-2, with D possibly being TRBD1 (5 bases). The V gene's germline CDR1 is MNHNS and CDR2 SASEGT. The CDR3 extends over 15 amino acids. Trimming shortened V by 7 bases and J by 8 bases, and 23 bases separated the two germline ends. The CDR3 is CASIPVERDSWGYTF. DNA of the CDR3: TGTGCCAGCATCCCAGTTGAACGGGACTCCTGGGGCTACACCTTC.

The table lists this clone with a few counts. V is TRBV11-2 and J is TRBJ1-2; D not resolved. The CDR3 runs 11 residues. The germline V gene has CDR1 SGHAT and CDR2 FQNNGV. Trimming left V 4 bases short and J 7 bases short, with 7 bases between. The CDR3 bases are TGTGCCAGCAGCTCCACTTTTGGCTACACCTTC. Amino acid sequence: CASSSTFGYTF.

About this clone: The sample contains more than one DNA sequence encoding this CDR3. The gene calls are TRBV27 and TRBJ2-1, with 7 bases lining up with TRBD2. Trimming took 6 bases from V and 7 from J; bases not matched to a gene: 3. The CDR3 has 12 residues. Germline CDR1 MNHEY, CDR2 SMNVEV (reference sequence). The CDR3 loop reads CASSLGGNEQFF. CDR3 DNA sequence: TGTGCCAGCAGCCTGGGGGGGAATGAGCAGTTCTTC.

The chain recombines TRBV27 with TRBJ2-7; TRBD2 might be the D (5 bases). V dropped 4 bases and J dropped 1 base, with 11 bases sitting between them. The CDR3 is 14 amino acids. The germline V gene has CDR1 MNHEY and CDR2 SMNVEV (reference sequence). The DNA for the CDR3 is TGTGCCAGCAGTTCCTACGAGGGTTCCTACGAGCAGTACTTC. Its protein product is CASSSYEGSYEQYF.

The V gene is TRBV6-5, the J gene TRBJ2-7; the match to TRBD2 covers 7 bases. Germline loops: CDR1 MNHEY, CDR2 SVGAGI. The CDR3 is made up of 14 amino acids. V shed 6 bases, J shed 3 bases, and the junction held 8 bases outside the gene matches. The DNA of the CDR3 is TGTGCCAGCAGCGTCGTGGGAGGGCGCTACGAGCAGTACTTC. Protein: CASSVVGGRYEQYF.

This rearrangement joins TRBV30 to TRBJ2-7, with a weak D call TRBD1 (5 bases). The CDR3 covers 12 residues. The V gene's germline CDR1 is GTSNPN and CDR2 SVGIG (reference sequence). Trimming took off 4 bases at V and 3 bases at J, with 10 bases between the two ends. The CDR3, as DNA: TGTGCCTGGACTACAAGGGGCTACGAGCAGTACTTC. Its translation: CAWTTRGYEQYF.

The V gene is TRBV7-2, the J gene TRBJ2-6; TRBD1 matches 7 bases. The germline CDR1 and CDR2 sequences are SGHTA and FQGNSA. The CDR3 contains 16 residues. The ends lost 8 bases at V and 0 bases at J; junction bases unmatched: 7. This chain's CDR3 is CASAKAGGSGANVLTF. In DNA, the CDR3 is TGTGCCAGCGCCAAGGCAGGGGGCTCTGGGGCCAACGTCCTGACTTTC. Complete variable domain (other parts from reference TRBV7-2 and TRBJ2-6): GAGVSQSPSNKVTEKGKDVELRCDPISGHTALYWYRQSLGQGLEFLIYFQGNSAPDKSGLPSDRFSAERTGGSVSTLTIQRTQQEDSAVYLCASAKAGGSGANVLTFGAGSRLTVL.

This rearrangement joins TRBV5-1 to TRBJ2-1, with 8 bases aligning to TRBD1. Germline CDR1 is SGHRS and CDR2 is YFSETQ. V shed 1 base, J shed 6 bases, and the junction held 6 bases outside the gene matches. This CDR3 comprises 15 residues. CDR3 DNA: TGCGCCAGCAGCTTGCCAGGGGGCGCTGTCAATGAGCAGTTCTTC. Amino acid sequence: CASSLPGGAVNEQFF.

The V and J genes are TRBV27 and TRBJ1-1; no clear D. Per the germline V gene, CDR1 is MNHEY and CDR2 is SMNVEV (reference sequence). V was trimmed by 2 bases and J by 5 bases, leaving 9 bases between them. The CDR3 totals 13 residues. Here the CDR3 reads CASSLTTTTEAFF. For the CDR3, the DNA is TGTGCCAGCAGTTTAACCACGACAACTGAAGCTTTCTTT.